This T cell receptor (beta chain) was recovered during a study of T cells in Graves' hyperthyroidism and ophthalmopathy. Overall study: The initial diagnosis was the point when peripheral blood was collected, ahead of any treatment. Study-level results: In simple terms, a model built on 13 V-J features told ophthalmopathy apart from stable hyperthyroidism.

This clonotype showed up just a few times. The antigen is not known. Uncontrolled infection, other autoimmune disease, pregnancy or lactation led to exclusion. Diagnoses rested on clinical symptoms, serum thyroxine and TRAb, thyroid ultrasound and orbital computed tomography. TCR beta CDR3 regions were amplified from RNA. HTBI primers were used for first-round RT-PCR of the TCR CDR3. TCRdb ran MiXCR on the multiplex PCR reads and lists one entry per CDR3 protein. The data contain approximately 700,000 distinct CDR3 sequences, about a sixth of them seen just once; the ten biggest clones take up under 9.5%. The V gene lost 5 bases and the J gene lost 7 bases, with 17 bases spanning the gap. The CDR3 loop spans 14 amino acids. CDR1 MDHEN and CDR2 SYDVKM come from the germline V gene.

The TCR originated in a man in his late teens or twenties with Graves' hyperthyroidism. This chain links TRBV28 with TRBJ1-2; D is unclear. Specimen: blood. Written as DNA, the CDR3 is TGTGCCAGCAGTCCCCTAGCACCGGGTTCTGGCTACACCTTC. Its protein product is CASSPLAPGSGYTF.